The 4 T cell receptor beta chains reported below all come from one sample, sequenced in a study of T cells expressing NK-cell markers. With the 5' RACE reads reprocessed, TCRdb shows one record per CDR3 protein and no DNA. The sample table includes about 460,000 distinct CDR3 sequences. The sequenced sample was blood T cells: a sorted CD56 or NKG2C T cell subset, CD4+ or CD8+ T cells, or bulk PBMC T cells (not recorded which). These receptors were taken from a woman between 45 and 60 years old in good health.

The gene calls are TRBV5-5 and TRBJ1-1; TCRdb selects TRBD1, and the lack of DNA leaves this call unchecked. Germline values: CDR1 SGHKS, CDR2 YYEKEE (reference sequence). CDR3 size: 14 residues. This CDR3 reads CASSFLSGVSEAFF.

The chain has TRBV5-1 and TRBJ2-5; with no DNA, the TCRdb D assignment of TRBD2 cannot be verified. The CDR3 is 18 amino acids. Per the germline V gene, CDR1 is SGHRS and CDR2 is YFSETQ. CDR3 region: CASSLAPGLAGGGETQYF.

The chain combines TRBV20-1 with TRBJ2-1; the D call of TRBD2 rests on TCRdb alone, since no DNA is present to check it. The CDR3 covers 14 residues. The germline V gene has CDR1 DFQATT and CDR2 SNEGSKA (reference sequence). CDR3 protein: CSARYGTSGSPQLF.

This CDR3 is CASRKLGSAGELFF. This chain links TRBV6-5 with TRBJ2-2; the TRBD2 assignment by TCRdb is unverifiable without DNA. CDR1 is MNHEY, CDR2 SVGAGI, per germline. The CDR3 extends over 14 amino acids.